This T cell receptor beta chain was sequenced in a study of blood T cell repertoires in COVID-19. The study drew participants aged about 18 to 90 years from some 23 US areas. Germline V CDR1 and CDR2: SGHVS, FQNEAQ. The CDR3 is 17 residues long. V was pared by 5 bases and J by 0 bases, with 7 bases of the junction left unmatched. Measured with immunoSEQ multiplex PCR; TCRdb has only the in-frame clones, and not every one. The sample carries 200,000 to 250,000 clones, roughly four fifths recorded once. The chain combines TRBV7-8 with TRBJ2-1; 10 positions match TRBD2. Sequenced: PBMCs or T cells enriched from blood (not recorded which). This clonotype originated in a man between 35 and 55 years old who had recovered from COVID-19. The CDR3 loop reads CASSLRTSGSSYNEQFF. The CDR3 DNA follows: TGTGCCAGCAGCCTACGGACTAGCGGTTCCTCCTACAATGAGCAGTTCTTC. Based on the CDR3 plus reference TRBV7-8 and TRBJ2-1, the full variable domain is GAGVSQSPRYKVAKRGQDVALRCDPISGHVSLFWYQQALGQGPEFLTYFQNEAQLDKSGLPSDRFFAERPEGSVSTLKIQRTQQEDSAVYLCASSLRTSGSSYNEQFFGPGTRLTVL.